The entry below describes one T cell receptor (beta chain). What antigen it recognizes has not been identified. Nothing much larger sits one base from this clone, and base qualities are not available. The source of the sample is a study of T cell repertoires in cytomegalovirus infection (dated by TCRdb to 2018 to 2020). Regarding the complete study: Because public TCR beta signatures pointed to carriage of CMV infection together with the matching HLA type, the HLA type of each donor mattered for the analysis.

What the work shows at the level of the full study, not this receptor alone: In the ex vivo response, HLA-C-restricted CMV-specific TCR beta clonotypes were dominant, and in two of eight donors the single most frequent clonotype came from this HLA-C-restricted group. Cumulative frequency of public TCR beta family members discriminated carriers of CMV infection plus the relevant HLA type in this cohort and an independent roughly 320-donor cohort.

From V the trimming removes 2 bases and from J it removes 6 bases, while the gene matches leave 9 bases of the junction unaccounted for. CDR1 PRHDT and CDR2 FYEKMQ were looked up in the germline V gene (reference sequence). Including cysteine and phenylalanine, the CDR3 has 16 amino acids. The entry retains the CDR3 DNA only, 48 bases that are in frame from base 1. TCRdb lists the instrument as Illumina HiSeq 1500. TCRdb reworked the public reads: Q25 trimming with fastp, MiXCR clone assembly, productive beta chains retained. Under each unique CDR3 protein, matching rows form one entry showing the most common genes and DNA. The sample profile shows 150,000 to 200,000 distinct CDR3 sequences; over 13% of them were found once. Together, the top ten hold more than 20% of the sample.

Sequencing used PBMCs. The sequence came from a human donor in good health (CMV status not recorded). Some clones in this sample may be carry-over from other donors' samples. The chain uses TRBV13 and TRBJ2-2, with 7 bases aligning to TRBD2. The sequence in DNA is TGTGCCAGCAGCTTACCATCATTCCGGGAGGCCGGGGAGCTGTTTTTT. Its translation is CASSLPSFREAGELFF.